This TCR beta chain was sequenced during a study of Ad26.COV2.S vaccination and SARS-CoV-2 variants. Measured with immunoSEQ multiplex PCR; TCRdb has only the in-frame clones, and not every one. The data hold approximately 500,000 clones, with around 88% observed a single time. Germline V gene lookup returns CDR1 MDHEN and CDR2 SYDVKM. The CDR3 has 14 residues. Trimming took off 8 bases at V and 0 bases at J, with 11 bases between the two ends. Treatment reported: some 19 received Ad26.COV2.S at low or high dose, single or two shots; 5 received placebo; per-sample allocation not given. Sampling took place 63 days after the first vaccine or placebo injection.

V is TRBV28 and J is TRBJ1-3, with D perhaps matching TRBD1 (5 bases). The TCR comes from a person between 18 and 65 years old who received the Ad26.COV2.S COVID-19 vaccine or a placebo. Sequencing was performed on peripheral blood, taken in a trial of Ad26.COV2.S vaccine versus placebo. The CDR3 DNA reads TGTGCCAGCCGTTGGGGGGGCTCTGGAAACACCATATATTTT. This translates into CASRWGGSGNTIYF.